Below are 2 T cell receptor beta chains sequenced from a single sample in a study of T-cell reconstitution after alpha-beta-depleted transplantation in children. Unique molecular identifiers were incorporated during preparation of the TCRbeta library. TCRdb independently ran MiXCR on the PCR reads; one entry per CDR3 protein. The sample has 750,000 to 950,000 distinct CDR3 sequences, roughly 15% seen once. The source was PBMCs, mostly from graft donor cells, collected 360 days after TCRalphabeta/CD19-depleted stem cell transplant. The receptors were sampled from a male patient between 5 and 17 years old who had a stem cell transplant for acute lymphoblastic leukemia, so the T cells may come from the graft donor.

The chain employs TRBV27 and TRBJ2-1; D unclear. The germline CDR1 and CDR2 sequences are MNHEY and SMNVEV (reference sequence). Trimming pared 5 bases from V and 11 bases from J, leaving 22 bases between. The CDR3 has 15 residues. CDR3 loop: CASSPQKPSPMKQFF. CDR3 nucleotides: TGTGCCAGCAGTCCCCAAAAGCCCTCACCAATGAAGCAGTTCTTC.

The chain combines TRBV7-2 with TRBJ1-5, with 7 bases that match TRBD1. Per the germline V gene, CDR1 is SGHTA and CDR2 is FQGNSA. Trimming took 5 bases from V and 0 from J; bases not matched to a gene: 7. CDR3 size: 16 residues. The CDR3 region is CASSKYRGNSNQPQHF. Written as DNA, the CDR3 is TGTGCCAGCAGCAAATACAGGGGAAATAGCAATCAGCCCCAGCATTTT.